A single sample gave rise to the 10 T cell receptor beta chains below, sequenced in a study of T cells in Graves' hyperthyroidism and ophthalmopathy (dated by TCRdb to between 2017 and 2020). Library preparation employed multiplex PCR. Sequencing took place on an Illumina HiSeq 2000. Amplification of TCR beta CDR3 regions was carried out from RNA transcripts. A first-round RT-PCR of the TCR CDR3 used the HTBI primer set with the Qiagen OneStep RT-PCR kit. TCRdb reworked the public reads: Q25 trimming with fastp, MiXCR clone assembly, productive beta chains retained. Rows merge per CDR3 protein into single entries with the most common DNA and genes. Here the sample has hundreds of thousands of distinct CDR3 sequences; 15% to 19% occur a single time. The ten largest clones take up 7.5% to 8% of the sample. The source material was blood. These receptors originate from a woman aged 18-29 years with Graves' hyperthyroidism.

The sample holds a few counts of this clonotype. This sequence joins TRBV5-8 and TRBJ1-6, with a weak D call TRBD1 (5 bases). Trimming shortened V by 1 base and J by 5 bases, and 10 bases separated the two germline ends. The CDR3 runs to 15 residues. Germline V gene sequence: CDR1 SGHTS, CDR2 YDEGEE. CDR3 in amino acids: CASSLPGRNNSPLHF. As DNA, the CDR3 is TGTGCCAGCAGCTTGCCAGGGAGAAATAATTCACCCCTCCACTTT.

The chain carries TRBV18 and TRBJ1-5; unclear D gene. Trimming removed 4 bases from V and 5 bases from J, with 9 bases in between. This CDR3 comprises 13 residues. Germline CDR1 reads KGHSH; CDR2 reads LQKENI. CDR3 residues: CASSHGSDQPQHF. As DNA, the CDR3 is TGTGCCAGCTCACATGGCTCAGATCAGCCCCAGCATTTT.

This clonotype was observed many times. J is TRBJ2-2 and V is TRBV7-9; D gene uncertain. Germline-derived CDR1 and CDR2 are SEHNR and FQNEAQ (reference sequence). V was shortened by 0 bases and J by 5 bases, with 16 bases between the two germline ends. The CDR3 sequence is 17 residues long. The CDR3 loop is CASSLAHLERETGELFF. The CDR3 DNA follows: TGTGCCAGCAGCTTAGCCCACCTAGAACGAGAGACCGGGGAGCTGTTTTTT.

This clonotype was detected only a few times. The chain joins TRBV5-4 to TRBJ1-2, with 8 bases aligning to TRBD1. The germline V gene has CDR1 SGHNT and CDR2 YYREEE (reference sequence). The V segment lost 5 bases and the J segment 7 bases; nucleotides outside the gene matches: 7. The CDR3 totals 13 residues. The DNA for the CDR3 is TGTGCCAGCAGTCACACAGGGGGGTCTGGCTACACCTTC. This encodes CASSHTGGSGYTF.

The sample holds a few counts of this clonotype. CDR3 nucleotides: TGTGCCAGCAGGGGAGGGAACTATGGCTACACCTTC. Protein product: CASRGGNYGYTF. This rearrangement joins TRBV6-1 to TRBJ1-2, with no clear D. Trimming removed 6 bases at V and 2 bases at J, with 7 bases between. The CDR3 is 12 amino acids. Germline V gene lookup returns CDR1 MNHNS and CDR2 SASEGT.

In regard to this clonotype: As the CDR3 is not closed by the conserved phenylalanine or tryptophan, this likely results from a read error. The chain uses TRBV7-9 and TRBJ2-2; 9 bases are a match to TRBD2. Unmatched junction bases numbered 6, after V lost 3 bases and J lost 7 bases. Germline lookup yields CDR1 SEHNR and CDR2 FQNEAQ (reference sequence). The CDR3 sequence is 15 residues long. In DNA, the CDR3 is TGTGCCAGCAGCTTCACTAGCGGGTTGGGCGGGGAGCTGTTTTCT. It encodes CASSFTSGLGGELFS.

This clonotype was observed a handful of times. The CDR3 spells CASSPNRADEKLFF. DNA for the CDR3: TGTGCCAGCAGCCCAAACAGGGCGGATGAAAAACTGTTTTTT. The chain employs TRBV2 and TRBJ1-4; weak D call: TRBD1 (6 bases). Germline-derived CDR1 and CDR2 are SNHLY and FYNNEI. With 6 bases removed from V and 6 bases from J, the gap between germline ends came to 14 bases. The CDR3 sequence is 14 residues long.

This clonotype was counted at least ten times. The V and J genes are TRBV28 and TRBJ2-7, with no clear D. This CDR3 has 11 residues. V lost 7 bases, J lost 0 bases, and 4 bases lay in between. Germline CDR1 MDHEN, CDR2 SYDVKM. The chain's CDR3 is CASKSSYEQYF. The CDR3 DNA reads TGTGCCAGCAAGAGCTCCTACGAGCAGTACTTC.

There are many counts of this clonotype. CDR3 nucleotide sequence: TGTGCCAGCAGCTGGATAGCGGGAGCTGGCAATGAGCAGTTCTTC. It translates to CASSWIAGAGNEQFF. The chain links TRBV7-3 to TRBJ2-1, with 9 bases matching TRBD2. The ends lost 4 bases at V and 6 bases at J; junction bases unmatched: 7. Germline CDR1 reads SGHTA; CDR2 reads FQGTGA. This CDR3 spans 15 amino acids.

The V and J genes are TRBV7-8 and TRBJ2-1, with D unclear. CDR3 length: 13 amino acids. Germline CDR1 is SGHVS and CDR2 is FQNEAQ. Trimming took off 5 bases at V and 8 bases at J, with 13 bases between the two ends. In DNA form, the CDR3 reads TGTGCCAGCAGCGCTAGGTCGCGGTATGAGCAGTTCTTC. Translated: CASSARSRYEQFF.